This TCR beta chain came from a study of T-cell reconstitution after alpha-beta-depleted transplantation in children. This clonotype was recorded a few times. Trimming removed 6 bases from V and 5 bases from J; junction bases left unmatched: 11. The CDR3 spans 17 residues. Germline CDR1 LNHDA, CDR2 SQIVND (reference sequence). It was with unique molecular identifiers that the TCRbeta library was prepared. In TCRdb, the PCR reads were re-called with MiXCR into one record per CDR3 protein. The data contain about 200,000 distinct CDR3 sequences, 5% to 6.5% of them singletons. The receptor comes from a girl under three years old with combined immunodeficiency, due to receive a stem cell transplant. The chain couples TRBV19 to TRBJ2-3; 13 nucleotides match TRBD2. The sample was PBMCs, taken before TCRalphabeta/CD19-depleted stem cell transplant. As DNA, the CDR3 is TGTGCCAGTAGCTCCGAGACTAGCGGGGGGATCGGAGATACGCAGTATTTT. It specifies CASSSETSGGIGDTQYF.